This T cell receptor (beta chain) was retrieved from a study of blood T cell repertoires in COVID-19. Study background: Some COVID-19 samples were acute and others convalescent; all came from the United States, Italy and Spain. In each case, the material was cDNA or gDNA derived from T cells, B-cell-depleted T cells, or PBMCs.

As originally analysed: Amplifying reference gene primers gave estimates of nucleated cell counts. Sequencing was performed with immunoSEQ multiplex PCR; in TCRdb, only in-frame clones are kept and a portion is missing. For V, J and clone size, that table is used; D and trimming come from the DNA. The sample yields approximately 110,000 clones, less than 85% seen once. The ends were cut back, 0 bases at V and 3 bases at J, with 9 bases in the middle. The CDR3 extends over 15 amino acids. From germline, CDR1 is SGHRS and CDR2 YFSETQ. The receptor was derived from a man aged 65-85 years with active or convalescent COVID-19. The chain employs TRBV5-1 and TRBJ1-4; possibly TRBD1 for D (5 bases). The sample consisted of peripheral blood. For the CDR3, the DNA is TGCGCCAGCAGCTTGGACAGGCCTCCTAATGAAAAACTGTTTTTT. It translates to CASSLDRPPNEKLFF.